This T cell receptor (beta chain) appears in the sequencing data of a study of T-cell reconstitution after alpha-beta-depleted transplantation in children. The TCRbeta library incorporated unique molecular identifiers. TCRdb fed the PCR reads into MiXCR, producing one record per CDR3 protein. Altogether 120,000 or so distinct CDR3 sequences are present, 10% being singletons, with the ten largest covering about 7.3%. The CDR3 contains 16 residues. The V segment lost 0 bases and the J segment 3 bases; nucleotides outside the gene matches: 8. Ten or more counts support this clonotype. The sample was PBMCs from the stem cell graft donor, taken from the stem cell graft. The receptor was derived from a human donor who donated a stem cell graft to a child with acute lymphoblastic leukemia. The chain is built from TRBV12-3 or TRBV12-4 and TRBJ2-7; the match to TRBD1 covers 7 bases. CDR3 loop: CASSLAGEGARYEQYF. The CDR3 DNA follows: TGTGCCAGCAGTTTAGCCGGAGAGGGGGCCCGCTACGAGCAGTACTTC.